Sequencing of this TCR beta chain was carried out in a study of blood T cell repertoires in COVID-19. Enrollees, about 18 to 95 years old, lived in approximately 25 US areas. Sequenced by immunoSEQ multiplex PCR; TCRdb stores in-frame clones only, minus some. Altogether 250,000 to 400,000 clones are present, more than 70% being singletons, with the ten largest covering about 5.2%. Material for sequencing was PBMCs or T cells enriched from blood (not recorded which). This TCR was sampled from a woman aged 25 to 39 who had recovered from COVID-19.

The CDR3 nucleotides read TGCGCCAGCAGCCAACTACAGGCGTATAATTCACCCCTCCACTTT. It translates to CASSQLQAYNSPLHF. The genes are TRBV4-1 and TRBJ1-6; the D gene is possibly TRBD1 (5 bases). The CDR3 runs to 15 residues. The ends were cut back, 2 bases at V and 4 bases at J, with 9 bases in the middle. The germline V gene encodes CDR1 MGHRA and CDR2 YSYEKL.